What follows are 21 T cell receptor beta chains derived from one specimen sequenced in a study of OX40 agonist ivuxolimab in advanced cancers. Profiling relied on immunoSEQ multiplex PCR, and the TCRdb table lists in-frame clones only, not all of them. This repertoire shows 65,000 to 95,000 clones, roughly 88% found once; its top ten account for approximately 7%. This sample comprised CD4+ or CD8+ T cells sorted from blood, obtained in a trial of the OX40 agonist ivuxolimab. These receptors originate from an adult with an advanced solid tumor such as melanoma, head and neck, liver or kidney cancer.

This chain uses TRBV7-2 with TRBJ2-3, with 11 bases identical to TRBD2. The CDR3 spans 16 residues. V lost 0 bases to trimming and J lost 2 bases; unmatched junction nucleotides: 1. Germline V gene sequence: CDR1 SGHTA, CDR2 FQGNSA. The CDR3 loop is CASSLALAGATDTQYF. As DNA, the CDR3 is TGTGCCAGCAGCTTAGCACTAGCGGGAGCCACAGATACGCAGTATTTT.

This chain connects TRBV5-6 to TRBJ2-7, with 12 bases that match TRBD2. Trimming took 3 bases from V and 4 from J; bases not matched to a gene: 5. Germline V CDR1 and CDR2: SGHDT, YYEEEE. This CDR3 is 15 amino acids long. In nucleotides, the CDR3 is TGTGCCAGCAGCTCCGCGACTAGCGGGGGATACGAGCAGTACTTC. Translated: CASSSATSGGYEQYF.

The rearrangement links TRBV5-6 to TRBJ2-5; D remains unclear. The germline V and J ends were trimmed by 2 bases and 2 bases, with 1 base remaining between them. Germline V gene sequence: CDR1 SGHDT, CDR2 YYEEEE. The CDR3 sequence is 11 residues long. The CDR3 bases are TGTGCCAGCAGCTTACAAGAGACCCAGTACTTC. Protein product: CASSLQETQYF.

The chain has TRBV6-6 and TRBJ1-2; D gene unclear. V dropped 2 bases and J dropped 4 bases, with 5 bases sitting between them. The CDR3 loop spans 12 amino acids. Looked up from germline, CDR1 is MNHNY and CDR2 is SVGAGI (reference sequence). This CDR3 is CASSYRFYGYTF. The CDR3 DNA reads TGTGCCAGCAGTTACAGGTTCTATGGCTACACCTTC.

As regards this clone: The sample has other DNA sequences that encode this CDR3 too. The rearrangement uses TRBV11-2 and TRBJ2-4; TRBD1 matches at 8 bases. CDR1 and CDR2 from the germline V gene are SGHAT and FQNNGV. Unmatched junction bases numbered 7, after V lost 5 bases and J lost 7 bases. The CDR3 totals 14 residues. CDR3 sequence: CASSLGTGGNIQYF. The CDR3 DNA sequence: TGTGCCAGCAGCCTCGGGACAGGAGGGAACATTCAGTACTTC.

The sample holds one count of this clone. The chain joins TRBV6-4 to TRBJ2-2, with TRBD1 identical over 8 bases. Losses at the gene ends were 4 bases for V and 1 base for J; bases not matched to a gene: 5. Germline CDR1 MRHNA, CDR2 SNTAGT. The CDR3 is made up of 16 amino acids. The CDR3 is CASSATGTGNTGELFF. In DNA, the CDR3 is TGTGCCAGCAGTGCTACCGGGACAGGGAACACCGGGGAGCTGTTTTTT.

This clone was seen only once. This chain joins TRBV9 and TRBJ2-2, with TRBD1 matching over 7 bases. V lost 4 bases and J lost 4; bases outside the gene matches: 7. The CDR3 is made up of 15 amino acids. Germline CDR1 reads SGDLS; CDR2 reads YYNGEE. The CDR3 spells CASSPRTGGTGELFF. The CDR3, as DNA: TGTGCCAGCAGCCCTCGGACAGGTGGCACCGGGGAGCTGTTTTTT.

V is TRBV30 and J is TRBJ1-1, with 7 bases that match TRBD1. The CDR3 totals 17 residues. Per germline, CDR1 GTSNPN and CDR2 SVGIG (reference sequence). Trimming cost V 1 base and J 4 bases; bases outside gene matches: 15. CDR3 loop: CAWSAYIPNRGGTEAFF. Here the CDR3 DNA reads TGTGCCTGGAGTGCTTACATACCAAACAGGGGCGGCACTGAAGCTTTCTTT.

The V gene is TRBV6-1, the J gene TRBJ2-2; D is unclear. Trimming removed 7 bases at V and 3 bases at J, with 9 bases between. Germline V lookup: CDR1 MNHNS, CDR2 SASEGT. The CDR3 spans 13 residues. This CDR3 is CASKWDYTGELFF. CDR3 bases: TGTGCCAGCAAGTGGGATTACACCGGGGAGCTGTTTTTT.

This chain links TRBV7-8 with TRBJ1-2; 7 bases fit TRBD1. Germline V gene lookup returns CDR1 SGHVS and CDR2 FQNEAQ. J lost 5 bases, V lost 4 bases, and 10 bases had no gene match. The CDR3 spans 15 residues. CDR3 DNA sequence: TGTGCCAGCAGCTACACAGGGGCCGCCTTGTATGGCTACACCTTC. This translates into CASSYTGAALYGYTF.

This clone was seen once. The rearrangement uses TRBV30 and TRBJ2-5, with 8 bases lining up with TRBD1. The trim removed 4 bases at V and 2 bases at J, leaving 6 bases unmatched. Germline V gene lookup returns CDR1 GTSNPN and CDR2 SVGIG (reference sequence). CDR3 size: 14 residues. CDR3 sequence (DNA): TGTGCCTGGACCTCCGGGACAGGACAAGAGACCCAGTACTTC. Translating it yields CAWTSGTGQETQYF. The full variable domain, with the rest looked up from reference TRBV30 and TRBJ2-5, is SQTIHQWPATLVQPVGSPLSLECTVEGTSNPNLYWYRQAAGRGLQLLFYSVGIGQISSEVPQNLSASRPQDRQFILSSKKLLLSDSGFYLCAWTSGTGQETQYFGPGTRLLVL.

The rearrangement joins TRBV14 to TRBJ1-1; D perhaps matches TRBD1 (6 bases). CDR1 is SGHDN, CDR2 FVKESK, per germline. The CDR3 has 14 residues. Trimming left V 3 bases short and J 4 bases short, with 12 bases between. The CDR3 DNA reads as TGTGCCAGCAGCCAGACAGGATCGAGCACTGAAGCTTTCTTT. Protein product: CASSQTGSSTEAFF.

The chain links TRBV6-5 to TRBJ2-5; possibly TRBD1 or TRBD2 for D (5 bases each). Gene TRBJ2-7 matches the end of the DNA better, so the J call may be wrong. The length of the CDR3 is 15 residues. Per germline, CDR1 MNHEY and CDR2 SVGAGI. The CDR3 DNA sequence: TGTGCCAGCAGTTACTCTGGGACGGGAATCTACGAGCAGTACTTC. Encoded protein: CASSYSGTGIYEQYF.

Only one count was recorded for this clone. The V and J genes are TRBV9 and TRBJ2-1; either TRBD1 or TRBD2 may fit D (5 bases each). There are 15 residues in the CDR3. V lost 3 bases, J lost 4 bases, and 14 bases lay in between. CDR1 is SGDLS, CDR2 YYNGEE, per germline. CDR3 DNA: TGTGCCAGCAGCGCAACCGGGACGCCGTACAATGAGCAGTTCTTC. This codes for CASSATGTPYNEQFF.

CDR3 residues: CASSEQTGVNTEAFF. The CDR3 DNA is TGTGCCAGTAGTGAACAGACAGGAGTGAACACTGAAGCTTTCTTT. V gene TRBV19 combines with J gene TRBJ1-1, with D possibly TRBD1 on 6 matching bases. CDR3 length: 15 amino acids. Looked up from germline, CDR1 is LNHDA and CDR2 is SQIVND (reference sequence). The V end lost 5 bases, the J end lost 0 bases, and 13 bases lay between the germline ends.

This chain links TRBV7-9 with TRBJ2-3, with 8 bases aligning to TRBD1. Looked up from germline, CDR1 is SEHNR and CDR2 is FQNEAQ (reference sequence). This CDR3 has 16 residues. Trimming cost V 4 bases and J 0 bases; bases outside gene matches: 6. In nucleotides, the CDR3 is TGTGCCAGCAGCTCGGGACAGGCCGCTAGCACAGATACGCAGTATTTT. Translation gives CASSSGQAASTDTQYF.

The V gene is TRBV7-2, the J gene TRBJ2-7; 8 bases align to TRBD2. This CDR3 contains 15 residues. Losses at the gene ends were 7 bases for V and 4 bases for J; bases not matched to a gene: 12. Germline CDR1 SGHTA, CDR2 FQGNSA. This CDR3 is CASTGGSGSLYEQYF. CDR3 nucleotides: TGTGCCAGCACCGGGGGGAGCGGGAGTCTTTACGAGCAGTACTTC.

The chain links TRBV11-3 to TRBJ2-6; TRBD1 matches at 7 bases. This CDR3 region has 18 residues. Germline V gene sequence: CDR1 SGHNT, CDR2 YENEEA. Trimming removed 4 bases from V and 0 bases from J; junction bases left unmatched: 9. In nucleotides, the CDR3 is TGTGCCAGCAGCTCCCACAGGGGCCCTTCCTCTGGGGCCAACGTCCTGACTTTC. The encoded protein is CASSSHRGPSSGANVLTF.

The CDR3 coding sequence is TGCGCCAGCAGCGTATCAGGGGTCGACGAGCAGTACTTC. Protein product: CASSVSGVDEQYF. The V gene is TRBV5-1, the J gene TRBJ2-7, with D maybe TRBD1 (6 bases). The CDR3 extends over 13 amino acids. CDR1 is SGHRS, CDR2 YFSETQ, per germline. V lost 4 bases, J lost 5 bases, and 13 bases lay in between.

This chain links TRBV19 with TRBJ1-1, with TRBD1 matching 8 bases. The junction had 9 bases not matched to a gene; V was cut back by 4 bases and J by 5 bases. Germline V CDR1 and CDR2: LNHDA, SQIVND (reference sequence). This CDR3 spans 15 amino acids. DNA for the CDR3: TGTGCCAGTAGTACGCGACAGGGGTCCGGGACTGAAGCTTTCTTT. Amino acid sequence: CASSTRQGSGTEAFF.

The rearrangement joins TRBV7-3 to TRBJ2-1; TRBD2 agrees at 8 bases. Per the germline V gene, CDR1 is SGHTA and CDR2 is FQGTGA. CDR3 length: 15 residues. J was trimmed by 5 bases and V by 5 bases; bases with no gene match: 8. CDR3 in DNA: TGTGCCAGCAGCCCCCGGGGGGGGAGTGACAATGAGCAGTTCTTC. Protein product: CASSPRGGSDNEQFF.